This T cell receptor (beta chain) was identified in a study of blood T cell repertoires in COVID-19. Study-level information: Spain, Italy and the United States supplied samples that represented acute and convalescent COVID-19. The analysed material was cDNA or gDNA that came from T cells, B-cell-depleted T cells, or PBMCs.

As processed by the authors: Reference gene primer amplification gave nucleated cell count estimates. Assay used: immunoSEQ multiplex PCR; TCRdb lists only in-frame clones, some missing. The V and J calls and clone size come from that table; D and trimming were worked out from the DNA. The repertoire holds tens of thousands of clones, with 80% to 95% as singletons. V was clipped by 6 bases and J by 8 bases, with 8 bases between them. Germline CDR1 is MDHEN and CDR2 is SYDVKM. CDR3 length: 11 amino acids. This clone was observed once. Material: peripheral blood. The source is a man aged 50 to 60 with active COVID-19. The chain employs TRBV28 and TRBJ2-1; D is unclear. The CDR3 protein is CASSPFDEQFF. The CDR3 nucleotides read TGTGCCAGCAGCCCGTTCGATGAGCAGTTCTTC.